This T cell receptor beta chain was recovered during a study of blood T cell repertoires in COVID-19. Study background: The samples span acute and convalescent COVID-19 from the United States, Italy and Spain. PBMCs, B-cell-depleted T cells, or T cells were the source of the cDNA or gDNA that made up the material.

Per the original data handling: The assay estimated nucleated cells by amplifying reference gene primers. Assay: immunoSEQ multiplex PCR; the TCRdb copy retains only in-frame clones and omits some. V and J calls and clone size come straight from that table; D and trimming were deduced from the DNA. The table shows approximately 500,000 clones, with about 91% occurring only once. Patients in Seattle were enrolled during active infection, then followed longitudinally. The V and J ends lost 3 bases and 5 bases, in that order; junction bases with no gene match: 10. Germline CDR1 and CDR2: SGHRS and YFSETQ. The CDR3 sequence is 16 residues long.

The chain recombines TRBV5-1 with TRBJ2-5, with TRBD2 matching over 10 bases. The receptor was derived from a man aged 18 to 29 with COVID-19, enrolled during active disease. Sequenced sample: peripheral blood. The CDR3 DNA reads as TGCGCCAGCAGCTGGGCTCTAGCGGGAGATTCGGAGACCCAGTACTTC. This encodes CASSWALAGDSETQYF.